This entry concerns a single TCR beta chain. The target antigen is unknown. These data come from a study of cytomegalovirus exposure and HLA in healthy donors. Use of 60 Vbeta and 13 Jbeta primers characterized the PCR. Profiled with immunoSEQ multiplex PCR; TCRdb holds only in-frame clones, not every one. This table holds 110,000 or so clones, under 85% found once. Study observations and caveats: As was reported, the HLA-A and HLA-B alleles of most subjects were accurately predicted from TCR beta sequences.

Healthy bone marrow donors made up the donor group. V was cut by 4 bases and J by 2 bases, with 6 bases left in between. Germline loops: CDR1 MGHDK, CDR2 SYGVNS. The CDR3 sequence is 13 residues long. This chain joins TRBV25-1 and TRBJ1-3; D is uncertain. The sample taken for sequencing was PBMCs. This receptor was obtained from a middle-aged woman in good health and CMV-seropositive. The CDR3 here is CASSVEAGNTIYF. DNA of the CDR3: TGTGCCAGCAGTGTGGAGGCTGGAAACACCATATATTTT. Combining the CDR3 with reference TRBV25-1 and TRBJ1-3 gives the whole variable domain EADIYQTPRYLVIGTGKKITLECSQTMGHDKMYWYQQDPGMELHLIHYSYGVNSTEKGDLSSESTVSRIRTEHFPLTLESARPSHTSQYLCASSVEAGNTIYFGEGSWLTVV.